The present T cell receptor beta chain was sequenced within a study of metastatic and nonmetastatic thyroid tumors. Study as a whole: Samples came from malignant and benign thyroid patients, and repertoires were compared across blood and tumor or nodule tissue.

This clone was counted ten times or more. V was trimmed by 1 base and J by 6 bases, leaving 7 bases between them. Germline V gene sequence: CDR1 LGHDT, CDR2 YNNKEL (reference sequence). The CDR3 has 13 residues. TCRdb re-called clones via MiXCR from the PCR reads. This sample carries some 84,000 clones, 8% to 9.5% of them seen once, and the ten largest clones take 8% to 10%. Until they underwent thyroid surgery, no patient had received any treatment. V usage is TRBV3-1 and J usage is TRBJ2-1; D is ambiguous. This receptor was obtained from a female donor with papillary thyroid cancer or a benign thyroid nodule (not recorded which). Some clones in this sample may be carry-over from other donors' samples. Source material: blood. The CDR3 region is CASSQGQINEQFF. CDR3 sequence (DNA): TGTGCCAGCAGCCAAGGTCAGATCAATGAGCAGTTCTTC.